Each of the 6 T cell receptor beta chains below was sequenced from the same sample in a study of OX40 agonist ivuxolimab in advanced cancers. Repertoires were generated with immunoSEQ multiplex PCR, while TCRdb's copy carries only in-frame clones and drops some. The data show roughly 45,000 clones, more than 75% seen once. Here the sequenced sample was CD4+ or CD8+ T cells sorted from blood, taken in a trial of the OX40 agonist ivuxolimab. All receptors derive from an adult with an advanced solid tumor such as melanoma, head and neck, liver or kidney cancer.

The chain couples TRBV11-3 to TRBJ1-2; D is ambiguous. The germline gives CDR1 SGHNT, CDR2 YENEEA. Trimming removed 2 bases at V and 3 bases at J, with 7 bases between. The length of the CDR3 is 13 residues. The CDR3 here is CASSLNGYYGYTF. The CDR3 nucleotides are TGTGCCAGCAGCTTAAACGGCTACTATGGCTACACCTTC.

The V call is TRBV5-1, the J call TRBJ2-7, with a tentative D call TRBD1 (6 bases). The germline V gene encodes CDR1 SGHRS and CDR2 YFSETQ. V lost 4 bases and J lost 1, with 9 bases in between. CDR3 size: 13 residues. The CDR3: CASSPGQSYEQYF. Written as DNA, the CDR3 is TGCGCCAGCAGCCCCGGACAGTCCTACGAGCAGTACTTC.

This sequence joins TRBV2 and TRBJ2-7; possible D gene TRBD2, 6 bases. Looked up from germline, CDR1 is SNHLY and CDR2 is FYNNEI. There are 12 residues in the CDR3. Trimming removed 7 bases from V and 7 bases from J, with 14 bases in between. CDR3 loop: CASTGVWREQYF. The CDR3 DNA reads as TGTGCCAGCACGGGGGTCTGGCGGGAGCAGTACTTC. Drawing the rest from reference TRBV2 and TRBJ2-7, the complete variable domain is EPEVTQTPSHQVTQMGQEVILRCVPISNHLYFYWYRQILGQKVEFLVSFYNNEISEKSEIFDDQFSVERPDGSNFTLKIRSTKLEDSAMYFCASTGVWREQYFGPGTRLTVT.

This clone occurred once. The rearrangement links TRBV6-1 to TRBJ2-7; 7 nucleotides match TRBD2. After removal of 2 bases from V and 5 bases from J, the junction contained 12 bases not matched to a gene. CDR3 length: 16 residues. Germline CDR1 MNHNS, CDR2 SASEGT. For the CDR3, the DNA is TGTGCCAGCAGTGAATTGGGGGGGATGGTTATGAACGAGCAGTACTTC. It codes for CASSELGGMVMNEQYF.

The V call is TRBV5-6, the J call TRBJ1-5, with D possibly TRBD1 on 5 matching bases. The CDR3 runs to 13 residues. Germline loops: CDR1 SGHDT, CDR2 YYEEEE. Trimming removed 0 bases from V and 7 bases from J, with 8 bases in between. The CDR3 DNA is TGTGCCAGCAGCTTGGGGGGGGTCCAGCCCCAGCATTTT. This translates into CASSLGGVQPQHF.

The chain combines TRBV10-3 with TRBJ2-7; D is uncertain. Trimming took 4 bases from V and 6 from J, leaving 10 bases between them. CDR1 is ENHRY, CDR2 SYGVKD, per germline. This CDR3 has 12 amino acids. CDR3 bases: TGTGCCATCAGTGTTAGCTTTCGCGAGCAGTACTTC. Translation gives CAISVSFREQYF.